Listed below are T cell receptor beta chains from one sample, sequenced in a study of blood T cell repertoires in COVID-19. Some clones are missing from TCRdb's copy, which holds only in-frame ones; the method was immunoSEQ multiplex PCR. The sample includes 350,000 to 400,000 clones, 89% of them seen just once. Sample: peripheral blood. These TCRs come from a woman in her 30s with COVID-19, enrolled during active disease. Both conserved end residues are part of each CDR3. D genes are given only for firm matches. For some rows the clone size is stated as once, few or many, or as a class when expanded; others skip it.

CDR3: CASSLQMGGGNTIYF
DNA: TGTGCCAGCAGCTTGCAGATGGGAGGCGGAAACACCATATATTTT
D: -
J: TRBJ1-3
length: 15
size: -
V: TRBV11-2

CDR3: CASSLGQVVSGELFF
DNA: TGTGCCAGCAGCTTGGGCCAGGTAGTCTCCGGGGAGCTGTTTTTT
D: -
J: TRBJ2-2
length: 15
size: -
V: TRBV5-8

CDR3: CASSSGNQPQHF
DNA: TGTGCCAGCAGTTCCGGGAATCAGCCCCAGCATTTT
D: -
J: TRBJ1-5
length: 12
size: once
V: TRBV6-1

CDR3: CASSSRPSGKYNEQFF
DNA: TGTGCCAGCAGTTCCCGGCCTAGCGGGAAGTACAATGAGCAGTTCTTC
D: TRBD2
J: TRBJ2-1
length: 16
size: -
V: TRBV6-5

CDR3: CASSPRGSDTEAFF
DNA: TGTGCCAGCAGCCCCAGGGGCAGTGACACTGAAGCTTTCTTT
D: -
J: TRBJ1-1
length: 14
size: -
V: TRBV7-9

CDR3: CASNPRGSSYNEQFF
DNA: TGTGCCAGCAACCCGCGGGGGAGCTCCTACAATGAGCAGTTCTTC
D: TRBD2
J: TRBJ2-1
length: 15
size: -
V: TRBV6-5

CDR3: CASSLKNSQGTTYEQYF
DNA: TGTGCCAGCAGCTTAAAAAACAGTCAGGGGACAACCTACGAGCAGTACTTC
D: -
J: TRBJ2-7
length: 17
size: -
V: TRBV11-2

CDR3: CASSGETEVGEQFF
DNA: TGTGCCAGCAGCGGAGAGACAGAAGTTGGGGAGCAGTTCTTC
D: -
J: TRBJ2-1
length: 14
size: -
V: TRBV6-4

CDR3: CASSPSVANTEAFF
DNA: TGCGCCAGCAGCCCAAGCGTGGCGAACACTGAAGCTTTCTTT
D: -
J: TRBJ1-1
length: 14
size: -
V: TRBV4-1

CDR3: CASSQDSRDTYNEQFF
DNA: TGCGCCAGCAGCCAAGATAGTAGGGACACTTACAATGAGCAGTTCTTC
D: -
J: TRBJ2-1
length: 16
size: -
V: TRBV4-1

CDR3: CASSQAQGAGQPQHF
DNA: TGTGCCAGCAGCCAAGCACAGGGGGCTGGGCAGCCCCAGCATTTT
D: TRBD1
J: TRBJ1-5
length: 15
size: -
V: TRBV5-8

CDR3: CASSLSRDRGNNYGYTF
DNA: TGTGCCAGCAGTTTATCTCGTGACAGGGGGAACAACTATGGCTACACCTTC
D: TRBD1
J: TRBJ1-2
length: 17
size: -
V: TRBV28

CDR3: CASSKGGGTGELFF
DNA: TGTGCCAGCAGCAAAGGGGGGGGAACCGGGGAGCTGTTTTTT
D: -
J: TRBJ2-2
length: 14
size: -
V: TRBV21-1

CDR3: CAISESTGGVRTEAFF
DNA: TGTGCCATCAGTGAGTCGACAGGGGGCGTTCGCACTGAAGCTTTCTTT
D: TRBD1
J: TRBJ1-1
length: 16
size: -
V: TRBV10-3

CDR3: CASSGRTSTEQFF
DNA: TGTGCCAGCAGCGGACGGACTAGTACGGAGCAGTTCTTC
D: TRBD2
J: TRBJ2-1
length: 13
size: -
V: TRBV9

CDR3: CAISGPKATGEGNYGYTF
DNA: TGTGCCATCAGCGGCCCTAAGGCGACAGGGGAAGGGAACTATGGCTACACCTTC
D: TRBD1
J: TRBJ1-2
length: 18
size: -
V: TRBV10-3

CDR3: CASSRGAVGQPQHF
DNA: TGTGCCAGCTCCCGGGGGGCGGTTGGGCAGCCCCAGCATTTT
D: -
J: TRBJ1-5
length: 14
size: -
V: TRBV6-5

CDR3: CASSEPGGHQPQHF
DNA: TGTGCCAGCAGCGAACCAGGGGGTCACCAGCCCCAGCATTTT
D: TRBD1
J: TRBJ1-5
length: 14
size: -
V: TRBV9

CDR3: CASSRRLAGEGKEETQYF
DNA: TGTGCCAGCAGCCGGCGACTAGCGGGAGAGGGGAAAGAGGAGACCCAGTACTTC
D: TRBD2
J: TRBJ2-5
length: 18
size: -
V: TRBV6-2/TRBV6-3

CDR3: CASSQDLTSGGINTGELFF
DNA: TGTGCCAGCAGCCAAGATTTGACTAGCGGGGGGATAAACACCGGGGAGCTGTTTTTT
D: TRBD2
J: TRBJ2-2
length: 19
size: -
V: TRBV3-1/TRBV3-2

CDR3: CASSRGQGAEAFF
DNA: TGCGCCAGCAGCCGCGGACAGGGCGCTGAAGCTTTCTTT
D: TRBD1
J: TRBJ1-1
length: 13
size: -
V: TRBV4-1

CDR3: CASSPSGATDTQYF
DNA: TGTGCCAGCAGCCCTAGTGGGGCCACAGATACGCAGTATTTT
D: -
J: TRBJ2-3
length: 14
size: -
V: TRBV7-9

CDR3: CASSSQDRGNTIYF
DNA: TGTGCCAGCAGCTCCCAGGACAGGGGAAACACCATATATTTT
D: TRBD1
J: TRBJ1-3
length: 14
size: -
V: TRBV13

CDR3: CASSLGGTGWSPLHF
DNA: TGTGCCAGCAGTTTGGGGGGGACAGGTTGGTCACCCCTCCACTTT
D: TRBD1
J: TRBJ1-6
length: 15
size: -
V: TRBV28

CDR3: CASSPQGAMTEAFF
DNA: TGTGCCAGCAGCCCACAGGGGGCGATGACTGAAGCTTTCTTT
D: TRBD1
J: TRBJ1-1
length: 14
size: -
V: TRBV5-4

CDR3: CASSQESMEGLRPQHF
DNA: TGCGCCAGCAGCCAAGAATCTATGGAGGGGTTACGGCCCCAGCATTTT
D: -
J: TRBJ1-5
length: 16
size: -
V: TRBV4-1

CDR3: CASSLTGKGTEAFF
DNA: TGTGCCAGCAGCTTGACAGGGAAGGGGACTGAAGCTTTCTTT
D: TRBD1
J: TRBJ1-1
length: 14
size: -
V: TRBV11-2

CDR3: CATGQPNEKLFF
DNA: TGTGCCACGGGACAGCCTAATGAAAAACTGTTTTTT
D: TRBD1
J: TRBJ1-4
length: 12
size: -
V: TRBV7-9

CDR3: CASSYRTGSNSPLHF
DNA: TGTGCCAGCAGCTACCGGACAGGCAGCAATTCACCCCTCCACTTT
D: TRBD1
J: TRBJ1-6
length: 15
size: -
V: TRBV5-4

CDR3: CASSLGTSGGASTDTQYF
DNA: TGTGCCAGCAGTCTTGGGACTAGCGGGGGGGCGAGCACAGATACGCAGTATTTT
D: TRBD2
J: TRBJ2-3
length: 18
size: -
V: TRBV6-6

CDR3: CASSVNSPRDNEQFF
DNA: TGTGCCAGCAGCGTTAACTCCCCTCGGGACAATGAGCAGTTCTTC
D: -
J: TRBJ2-1
length: 15
size: once
V: TRBV11-3

CDR3: CASSQGGYYGYTF
DNA: TGTGCCAGCAGTCAAGGGGGTTACTATGGCTACACCTTC
D: -
J: TRBJ1-2
length: 13
size: once
V: TRBV27

CDR3: CASRGVSEAFF
DNA: TGTGCCAGCAGAGGGGTCTCTGAAGCTTTCTTT
D: -
J: TRBJ1-1
length: 11
size: -
V: TRBV11-2

CDR3: CASSYSAFNTQYF
DNA: TGTGCCAGCAGTTACTCAGCTTTTAATACGCAGTATTTT
D: -
J: TRBJ2-3
length: 13
size: -
V: TRBV6-5